A single sample is the source of the 14 T cell receptor beta chains below, sequenced in a study of Graves' ophthalmopathy and Graves' hyperthyroidism. RNA transcripts were the source from which TCR beta CDR3 regions were amplified. Following a first-round RT-PCR that used HTBI primers, a second-round multiplex PCR was carried out. MiXCR was run by TCRdb on the multiplex PCR reads, yielding one entry per CDR3 protein. The sample includes approximately 210,000 distinct CDR3 sequences, roughly 21% of them seen just once. Sequencing input: peripheral blood. The receptor source for this set is a woman in her forties or fifties with Graves' ophthalmopathy.

This clonotype was seen repeatedly, ten times or more. The J gene is TRBJ2-5, the V gene TRBV12-3 or TRBV12-4; 8 bases fit TRBD2. V gave up 3 bases and J gave up 5 bases; unmatched junction bases: 2. CDR3 length: 13 amino acids. DNA of the CDR3: TGTGCCAGCAGTTTGACTAGCGCGGAGACCCAGTACTTC. Protein sequence: CASSLTSAETQYF.

This rearrangement joins TRBV6-2 or TRBV6-3 to TRBJ1-2; TRBD1 is a possible D gene (6 bases). The CDR3 is 13 residues long. Germline V gene data show CDR1 as MNHEY and CDR2 as SVGEGT. V lost 9 bases and J 4 bases, leaving 15 bases between the germline ends. CDR3 coding DNA: TGTGCCAGTGGAGAACAGGGTAGCTATGGCTACACCTTC. The encoded protein is CASGEQGSYGYTF.

This clonotype was observed many times. J is TRBJ2-1 and V is TRBV6-5; D perhaps matches TRBD2 (5 bases). Trimming removed 2 bases from V and 13 bases from J, with 21 bases in between. Germline loops: CDR1 MNHEY, CDR2 SVGAGI. This CDR3 region has 15 residues. The CDR3 nucleotides read TGTGCCAGCAGTTACGAGGTAGAGCGGTCCTCCTCCCAGTTCTTC. Translation: CASSYEVERSSSQFF.

This clonotype was recorded at least ten times. J is TRBJ1-1 and V is TRBV30; weak D call: TRBD1 (6 bases). The V end was cut by 0 bases, the J end by 7 bases, with 15 bases between. CDR3 length: 14 amino acids. Germline V gene lookup returns CDR1 GTSNPN and CDR2 SVGIG (reference sequence). The CDR3 bases are TGTGCCTGGAGTGTACCAGGGGAAGGGAGTGAAGCTTTCTTT. Translated: CAWSVPGEGSEAFF.

This clonotype was detected many times. The rearrangement links TRBV3-1 to TRBJ2-2; TRBD2 is a possible D gene (6 bases). The CDR3 consists of 14 residues. The germline V gene has CDR1 LGHDT and CDR2 YNNKEL (reference sequence). V was clipped by 4 bases and J by 4 bases, with 10 bases between them. CDR3 DNA: TGTGCCAGCAGCCGCGGAGGGCCCACCGGGGAGCTGTTTTTT. It is translated as CASSRGGPTGELFF.

This clonotype was seen many times. This rearrangement joins TRBV7-8 to TRBJ2-4; D ambiguous. The germline V gene encodes CDR1 SGHVS and CDR2 FQNEAQ. Trimming stripped 1 base from V and 0 bases from J, with 10 bases between. The CDR3 extends over 16 amino acids. CDR3 nucleotide sequence: TGTGCCAGCAGCTTAGAACTTACCGTAGCCAAAAACATTCAGTACTTC. Protein product: CASSLELTVAKNIQYF.

There are many counts of this clonotype. The chain combines TRBV20-1 with TRBJ2-7, with 13 bases lining up with TRBD2. The CDR3 runs 14 residues. V lost 1 base to trimming and J lost 3 bases; unmatched junction nucleotides: 0. Germline V gene data show CDR1 as DFQATT and CDR2 as SNEGSKA (reference sequence). CDR3 nucleotides: TGCAGTGCTAGAGGGACTAGCGGGAGCTACGAGCAGTACTTC. Its protein product is CSARGTSGSYEQYF.

The CDR3 is CASSPGAEAFF. CDR3 nucleotides: TGTGCCAGCTCACCAGGAGCTGAAGCTTTCTTT. The chain joins TRBV18 to TRBJ1-1; D unclear. This CDR3 comprises 11 residues. V lost 2 bases and J lost 6, with 4 bases in between. Germline values: CDR1 KGHSH, CDR2 LQKENI. Using reference TRBV18 and TRBJ1-1 for the parts outside the CDR3, the full variable domain is NAGVMQNPRHLVRRRGQEARLRCSPMKGHSHVYWYRQLPEEGLKFMVYLQKENIIDESGMPKERFSAEFPKEGPSILRIQQVVRGDSAAYFCASSPGAEAFFGQGTRLTVV.

This clonotype was counted at least ten times. The rearrangement joins TRBV29-1 to TRBJ1-1; TRBD1 is a possible D gene (5 bases). Trimming removed 5 bases from V and 3 bases from J, with 10 bases in between. This CDR3 region has 12 residues. Germline loops: CDR1 SQVTM, CDR2 ANQGSEA. The CDR3 here is CSVRDFDTEAFF. The CDR3 region has the DNA TGCAGCGTTCGGGACTTTGACACTGAAGCTTTCTTT. Complete variable domain (other parts from reference TRBV29-1 and TRBJ1-1): SAVISQKPSRDICQRGTSLTIQCQVDSQVTMMFWYRQQPGQSLTLIATANQGSEATYESGFVIDKFPISRPNLTFSTLTVSNMSPEDSSIYLCSVRDFDTEAFFGQGTRLTVV.

This clonotype was recorded many times. The rearrangement uses TRBV9 and TRBJ2-5; 8 nucleotides match TRBD2. Germline V gene lookup returns CDR1 SGDLS and CDR2 YYNGEE. Unmatched junction bases numbered 4, after V lost 2 bases and J lost 1 base. This CDR3 spans 15 amino acids. CDR3 DNA: TGTGCCAGCAGCGTTGGTAGCGGGATCCAAGAGACCCAGTACTTC. Encoded protein: CASSVGSGIQETQYF.

This clonotype was counted ten times or more. CDR3 bases: TGTGCCAGCAGTAAAGGCGGACAGGGGGCTTACGAGCAGTACTTC. This codes for CASSKGGQGAYEQYF. The rearrangement joins TRBV28 to TRBJ2-7; 11 nucleotides align to TRBD1. Per the germline V gene, CDR1 is MDHEN and CDR2 is SYDVKM. The length of the CDR3 is 15 residues. V shed 5 bases and J 4 bases; nucleotides not matched to a gene: 7.

V and J are TRBV7-3 and TRBJ2-5; maybe TRBD2 (5 bases). The CDR3 has 15 amino acids. The germline V and J ends were trimmed by 4 bases and 2 bases, with 14 bases remaining between them. Germline V gene data show CDR1 as SGHTA and CDR2 as FQGTGA. CDR3 sequence (DNA): TGTGCCAGCAGCTCAAGCGGACGAAGACAAGAGACCCAGTACTTC. It translates to CASSSSGRRQETQYF.

This clonotype was seen repeatedly, ten times or more. J is TRBJ2-2 and V is TRBV19; no definite D call. The CDR3 sequence is 17 residues long. V dropped 3 bases and J dropped 5 bases, with 19 bases sitting between them. CDR1 LNHDA and CDR2 SQIVND come from the germline V gene (reference sequence). CDR3 loop: CASSISSFVGVTGELFF. For the CDR3, the DNA is TGTGCCAGTAGTATCTCGAGTTTTGTGGGTGTTACCGGGGAGCTGTTTTTT.

This clonotype was recorded many times. The rearrangement links TRBV28 to TRBJ2-7; TRBD2 matches 11 bases. CDR1 and CDR2 (germline): MDHEN, SYDVKM. The CDR3 contains 14 residues. V lost 8 bases to trimming and J lost 0 bases; unmatched junction nucleotides: 3. The CDR3 here is CASQGLADSYEQYF. CDR3 nucleotides: TGTGCCAGCCAGGGACTAGCGGACTCCTACGAGCAGTACTTC.